This TCR beta chain was profiled in a study of cytomegalovirus exposure and HLA in healthy donors (dated by TCRdb to between 2016 and 2019). With respect to the entire study: An earlier analysis of under 600 of the donors reported more than 250 Gb of sequence data and roughly 100 million unique TCR beta sequences from around 200 million T cells. Every repertoire in the discovery cohort had been generated on one and the same sequencing platform. The genetic ancestry cluster associated with self-reported Caucasian donors included 65% to 90% of the roughly 400 genotyped donors. Typing coverage differed by locus: A, B, C, DRB1 and DQB1 were typed in about 620-630 donors, DQA1 in roughly 510, DPA1 in 600 to 610, and DPB1 in 472. In the later analysis, no new phenotypic data were used to find candidate immune exposures; instead, reliance was placed on TCR beta sequences and their occurrence across donors. Among several hundred genotyped donors of the cohort, an average of roughly 230,000 unique TCR beta nucleotide sequences was sequenced per donor, of which about 18% were non-productive. HLA typing covered class I and class II loci at four-digit resolution. Four to six DR-DQ haplotypes were handled as single units for association and clustering, since linkage in the cohort was strong. A later analysis re-analyzed previously published TCR beta repertoires from 666 donors and added high-resolution HLA genotyping to study TCR occurrence patterns. To predict cytomegalovirus infection status, the study combined high-throughput TCR immunosequencing, statistical association of individual TCRs with disease status, and machine learning. Along with the approximately 650-subject first cohort, a separate validation cohort of some 130 different subjects was used. An early release that covered some 630 HLA-typed donors contained approximately 290 gigabases of sequencing data and tens of millions of unique TCR sequences. A later genetic analysis took genome-wide SNP genotypes for about three fifths of the 666 donors and used that subset as a discovery cohort. Donor age, sex, ethnicity and CMV serostatus were collected together with the repertoire data. To decide whether each TCR beta V gene segment behaved as functional or pseudogenic, an earlier analysis of several hundred of the donors relied on high-throughput TCR beta sequencing. The aim of the study was to test whether cataloging public T cell receptors could identify signatures of past pathogen exposure. The study profiled the T cell repertoires of fewer than 850 subjects by immunosequencing and related them to cytomegalovirus serostatus. Overall study results and their limits: Most TCR sequences were observed very rarely across donors, whereas some public TCRs were present in many individuals. In a later analysis, TCR association rates were found to vary across HLA loci, with the most associated TCRs seen for DRB1 alleles and the fewest for HLA-C alleles. Cytomegalovirus status was reported to be diagnosed by the classifier with high specificity and sensitivity in both the original and validation cohorts. Only TCR beta chains were sequenced in this cohort, and the absence of alpha or paired-chain data limited detectable features. V-gene and J-gene trimming of TCR beta chains was associated with a missense DCLRE1C variant in a later genetic analysis, and the association was replicated in an independent cohort. Approximately 16 rarely observed V segments, including chromosome 9 orphons, were excluded from the earlier analysis of several hundred of the donors because counts were too low. Compared with the roughly 670-donor mean, donors in an Asian-associated ancestry cluster had fewer N-insertions in productive TCRs, according to a later genetic analysis. In a later analysis, HLA-associated TCR beta chains were found to be more clonally expanded and to have lower generation probabilities than equally common non-associated chains. HLA typing was unavailable for some donors at each locus, so association tests used only the typed subset. A further reported finding was that TCR beta sequences accurately predicted the HLA-A and HLA-B alleles for most subjects in the first cohort. Immune exposure information for the cohort was limited to CMV serostatus. A few of the identified cytomegalovirus-associated TCR beta chains were confirmed in vitro to be specific for cytomegalovirus antigens. In an earlier analysis of 587 of the donors, most TCR beta V segments appeared in productive rearrangements about 90% or about 30% of the time, broadly matching IMGT annotations. A cluster of highly shared sequence variants was judged likely to be a technical artifact of the sequencing pipeline. Presence/absence analyses assumed roughly uniform sequencing depth across donors, an assumption that may not hold. Because the 87-base-pair reads could not distinguish some IMGT-functional V segments, including TRBV6-2 and TRBV6-3, those segments were excluded. The authors suggested that the approach could potentially be generalized to other disease states and immunological phenotypes. When HLA alleles, especially DR and DQ, strongly co-occurred, TCR associations were difficult to assign to individual alleles. At a false discovery rate of 0.05, a later analysis linked roughly 17,000 TCR beta sequences to specific HLA alleles. Several of the top co-occurrence clusters appeared to be linked to parvovirus B19, influenza, CMV and Epstein-Barr virus, according to a later analysis. Correlated functional status among segregating V segments might reflect linkage disequilibrium, but an unknown experimental factor could not be ruled out. In a later analysis, most CMV-associated TCR beta chains were found to appear HLA-restricted, with HLA associations seemingly driven largely by CMV exposure. The study listed 164 TCR beta chains as associated with cytomegalovirus.

A word on this clone: The clone's antigen remains unknown. No per-base quality is available; no much larger clone lies one base away.

The cohort was made up of 666 healthy bone marrow donors. Cohort members were all nominally healthy when sampled, although unrecorded immune exposures were likely present. The donor was CMV seropositive and was included in the group of 290 or so seropositive cohort members. A peripheral blood sample was provided by each donor, and peripheral blood mononuclear cells were used for TCR beta sequencing. The Qiagen DNeasy Blood Extraction Kit was used to extract genomic DNA from the blood cell samples. To prepare the library, the immunoSEQ multiplex PCR assay was applied. The multiplex PCR relied on a mix of 60 forward primers for TCR Vbeta segments and 13 reverse primers for TCR Jbeta segments. The CDR3 region of rearranged TCR beta genes was amplified from genomic DNA by a multiplex PCR assay. The amplified TCR beta libraries were sequenced on the Illumina HiSeq System as 87-base-pair reads. As for the original processing: Across the roughly 700 repertoires, a later analysis counted around 80 million unique TCR beta chains, 9.5 million to 13 million of which were shared by at least two donors. Raw reads were error-corrected and collapsed into unique sequences by a nearest-neighbor algorithm in which closely related sequences were merged to remove PCR and sequencing errors. CDR3 sequences were aligned to IMGT reference sequences to assign V, D and J gene segments. Each retained sequence needed at least a six-nucleotide match to both a V gene segment and a J gene segment. Rearrangements were classified as productive when the CDR3 lacked stop codons and remained in frame with V and J, and all other rearrangements were classified as non-productive. Following IMGT convention, CDR3 was defined as the stretch from the second conserved V-encoded cysteine up to the conserved J-encoded phenylalanine. The earlier analysis of approximately 590 of the donors excluded any sequence lacking an unambiguous match to a single V gene segment. In an earlier analysis of 587 of the donors, a V segment was called functional when productive rearrangements were above 56.7%, and segregating when the standard deviation between donors exceeded 5%. A statistical classification framework was developed to diagnose cytomegalovirus status using the catalog of TCR beta chain sequences. In a later analysis, TCR nucleotide sequences were compared against IMGT/GENE-DB human TR gene sequences so that V and J genes could be assigned. Using the TCRdist pipeline, a later analysis assigned CDR3 sequences along with most-parsimonious VDJ recombination scenarios. In a later analysis, each TCR beta chain was defined by its CDR3 amino acid sequence together with its V-gene family, and reads lacking a unique V-gene family were excluded. To address suspected cross-contamination and a sequencing artifact, a later analysis removed 592 highly shared, low-generation-probability nucleotide sequences. In a later analysis, a clonal expansion index for each public chain was calculated from normalized within-repertoire ranks of inferred template counts. Generation probabilities in a later analysis came from a VDJ recombination model fitted to out-of-frame rearrangements, and those results were checked against IGoR. A later analysis scored TCR-TCR, TCR-HLA and TCR-CMV co-occurrence with hypergeometric tests, applying a repertoire-size bias correction to TCR pairs. In a later analysis, false discovery rates were estimated by permuting HLA or CMV assignments 20 times. A later analysis grouped co-occurring TCRs with DBSCAN, adding TCRdist sequence similarity when clustering within HLA-allele-positive subsets. Repertoires with fewer than 30,000 or more than 120,000 public chains were left out of co-occurrence clustering, as were a few repertoires with anomalous nucleotide sharing. Held by TCRdb, this immuneACCESS table contains in-frame sequences only and omits some clones. Under half of the omission traces to an unresolved V gene where checked; the cause of the rest is unknown. Clonal size and the V and J genes are those of that table, whereas D and trimming came from the DNA. The sample table contains about 84,000 clones; only one count was recorded for around 80% of them. Just under 2.5% of the sample rests with the top ten.

Reading from cysteine to phenylalanine, the CDR3 counts 16 amino acids. The retained sequence is limited to the CDR3, 48 bases, with the frame set at the first base. The trim is 3 bases for V and 3 bases for J, with a gap of 18 bases between the germline ends. Based on the germline V gene (reference sequence), the CDR1 and CDR2 sequences are GTSNPN and SVGIG. The chain joins TRBV30 to TRBJ2-1, and TRBD2 may be the D gene, going by 5 matching bases. The source material was PBMCs. The receptor was derived from a male donor in good health and CMV-seropositive. The CDR3 in this case is CAWSRIGSADYNEQFF. The DNA is TGTGCCTGGAGCCGCATAGGTAGCGCAGACTACAATGAGCAGTTCTTC.